This TCR beta chain was observed in a study of blood T cell repertoires in COVID-19. Only in-frame clones appear in the TCRdb table, and some are missing; sequencing was by immunoSEQ multiplex PCR. This table has about 360,000 clones, over 75% appearing once. V shed 2 bases and J 3 bases; nucleotides not matched to a gene: 12. This CDR3 contains 18 residues. Germline-derived CDR1 and CDR2 are SGDLS and YYNGEE. Participant age was roughly 18 to 95 years, and participants resided in fewer than 25 US areas. The sample taken for sequencing was PBMCs or T cells enriched from blood (not recorded which). This receptor was obtained from a woman in her 40s with acute COVID-19. This chain joins TRBV9 and TRBJ2-3, with 10 bases aligning to TRBD2. The CDR3 loop is CASSVFSGGPSMTDTQYF. The CDR3 DNA reads as TGTGCCAGCAGCGTTTTTAGCGGGGGGCCGAGTATGACAGATACGCAGTATTTT.